The present entry profiles one T cell receptor (beta chain) with its context. Its antigen is unidentified. The sample is drawn from a study of early T cells in non-severe SARS-CoV-2 infection. As for the study in general: Sequencing input comprised bulk RNA from unsorted whole blood; chain pairing was not available.

TCRdb passed the 5' RACE reads through MiXCR, listing each CDR3 protein once. In the table there are 53,000 or so distinct CDR3 sequences, about 12% of which are singletons. The ends lost 5 bases at V and 7 bases at J; junction bases unmatched: 9. The germline gives CDR1 SGHTA, CDR2 FQGTGA. The CDR3 is made up of 15 amino acids. Study findings and constraints: VDJdb matching favored anti-spike CD8 responses, missing private and CD4 specificities.

The chain recombines TRBV7-3 with TRBJ2-5, with 11 bases identical to TRBD2. This clonotype was obtained from an adult who was a healthcare worker with PCR-confirmed SARS-CoV-2 infection or an uninfected control (not recorded which). Sequenced material: whole blood, taken at baseline. This CDR3 is CASSPTSGTLWTQYF. The CDR3 DNA reads as TGTGCCAGCAGCCCGACTAGCGGGACTTTATGGACCCAGTACTTC.